This T cell receptor (beta chain) was recorded in a study of beta chain features in type 1 diabetes. Every isolated RNA sample was fully reverse transcribed, so sequencing captured expressed TCRB transcripts. Only in-frame clones appear in the TCRdb table, and some are missing; sequencing was by immunoSEQ multiplex PCR. The sample has fewer than 300,000 clones, about a tenth seen once. CDR1 is SGHTA, CDR2 FQGNSA, per germline. The CDR3 runs 14 residues. Germline trimming cut 4 bases from V and 3 bases from J; bases unmatched to any gene: 4. Overall study results and limits: In the patient group, naive, central memory and Treg TCRB repertoires seemed more alike than in the healthy donor group. Insertion counts at VDJ junctions were lower in type 1 diabetes patients, who also showed more deletions there. Patients with Type 1 diabetes showed moderately but significantly shorter TCRB CDR3s in all four CD4+ subsets.

This clone has more than one count but fewer than ten. The target antigen is unknown. The sequencing input was naive CD4+ T cells from blood. This TCR derives from a man younger than 40 with type 1 diabetes. The chain combines TRBV7-2 with TRBJ1-1; 8 nucleotides align to TRBD1. The CDR3 DNA follows: TGTGCCAGCAGCTGGGCACAGGGGGACACTGAAGCTTTCTTT. This gives the protein CASSWAQGDTEAFF.